A selection of T cell receptor beta chains follows, all from one sample in a study of neurological immune-mediated disorders. MiXCR, run by TCRdb on the 5' RACE reads, gives a single entry per CDR3 protein. Here the sample spans some 22,000 distinct CDR3 sequences, around 16% being singletons. The sequenced sample consisted of CD8+ T cells from blood. The receptors originated from a woman younger than 30 with multiple sclerosis. CDR3s include the opening cysteine and the closing phenylalanine or tryptophan. Fields, in order: J gene, V gene, clone size, D gene, CDR3 protein, CDR3 DNA. A D gene is named only where the DNA matches it firmly. Expanded clones get a size class; other rows say once, few or many, or leave the size out.

J: TRBJ2-6
V: TRBV9
size: medium-sized
D: -
CDR3: CASSVVSGAGANVLTF
DNA: TGTGCCAGCAGCGTAGTCTCGGGGGCTGGGGCCAACGTCCTGACTTTC

J: TRBJ2-1
V: TRBV7-9
size: many
D: -
CDR3: CASSQGYEQFF
DNA: TGTGCCAGCAGCCAGGGGTATGAGCAGTTCTTC

J: TRBJ2-5
V: TRBV28
size: medium-sized
D: -
CDR3: CASSSPRIWARGETQYF
DNA: TGTGCCAGCAGTAGCCCTCGAATTTGGGCCCGAGGGGAGACCCAGTACTTC

J: TRBJ2-1
V: TRBV6-2/TRBV6-3
size: many
D: -
CDR3: CASSYGRYNEQFF
DNA: TGTGCCAGCAGTTACGGGAGATACAATGAGCAGTTCTTC

J: TRBJ2-5
V: TRBV18
size: -
D: TRBD1
CDR3: CASSPSLRQGQETQYF
DNA: TGTGCCAGCTCACCATCTCTTAGACAGGGCCAAGAGACCCAGTACTTC

J: TRBJ2-1
V: TRBV7-2
size: many
D: TRBD2
CDR3: CASSLAGTSNEQFF
DNA: TGTGCCAGCAGCCTAGCCGGGACTAGCAATGAGCAGTTCTTC

J: TRBJ2-2
V: TRBV15
size: many
D: TRBD2
CDR3: CATKLAGETGELFF
DNA: TGTGCCACCAAGCTAGCGGGAGAAACCGGGGAGCTGTTTTTT

J: TRBJ2-2
V: TRBV5-6
size: many
D: TRBD1
CDR3: CASSLGQRPNTGELFF
DNA: TGTGCCAGCAGCCTGGGACAGCGGCCCAACACCGGGGAGCTGTTTTTT

J: TRBJ1-3
V: TRBV20-1
size: many
D: TRBD1
CDR3: CPGQGVNGNTIYF
DNA: TGCCCCGGGCAGGGGGTAAATGGAAACACCATATATTTT

J: TRBJ1-5
V: TRBV20-1
size: medium-sized
D: -
CDR3: CSARDQGQPQHF
DNA: TGCAGTGCTAGAGATCAGGGACAGCCCCAGCATTTT

J: TRBJ2-3
V: TRBV25-1
size: many
D: TRBD2
CDR3: CASSEAPFSGRRADTQYF
DNA: TGTGCCAGCAGTGAAGCCCCGTTCAGCGGGAGAAGGGCAGATACGCAGTATTTT

J: TRBJ1-1
V: TRBV19
size: many
D: -
CDR3: CASSMERGHRDTEAFF
DNA: TGTGCCAGTAGTATGGAGCGGGGTCACAGGGACACTGAAGCTTTCTTT

J: TRBJ2-7
V: TRBV7-9
size: many
D: -
CDR3: CASSFTGLQYF
DNA: TGTGCCAGCAGCTTCACAGGGTTGCAGTACTTC

J: TRBJ1-2
V: TRBV9
size: -
D: TRBD1
CDR3: CASSVGTGPGYGYTF
DNA: TGTGCCAGCAGCGTAGGGACAGGACCGGGGTATGGCTACACCTTC

J: TRBJ1-5
V: TRBV28
size: -
D: -
CDR3: CASSPQWDQPQHF
DNA: TGTGCCAGCAGTCCGCAGTGGGATCAGCCCCAGCATTTT

J: TRBJ1-6
V: TRBV5-6
size: many
D: -
CDR3: CASSLEGTFNSPLHF
DNA: TGTGCCAGCAGCTTAGAGGGGACCTTTAACTCACCCCTCCACTTT

J: TRBJ1-5
V: TRBV6-2/TRBV6-3
size: many
D: -
CDR3: CAVGAGNQPQHF
DNA: TGTGCCGTAGGGGCAGGGAATCAGCCCCAGCATTTT

J: TRBJ1-1
V: TRBV15
size: many
D: -
CDR3: CATSRTSGILRAFF
DNA: TGTGCCACCAGCAGAACTTCAGGGATTTTGCGAGCTTTCTTT

J: TRBJ2-1
V: TRBV20-1
size: many
D: -
CDR3: CSALDGSSYNEQFF
DNA: TGCAGTGCCTTGGACGGGAGCTCCTACAATGAGCAGTTCTTC

J: TRBJ2-4
V: TRBV21-1
size: few
D: -
CDR3: CASSNAVAGEVLAKNIQYF
DNA: TGTGCCAGCAGCAATGCAGTAGCGGGAGAGGTACTAGCCAAAAACATTCAGTACTTC

J: TRBJ1-6
V: TRBV5-1
size: many
D: -
CDR3: CASRGEGDNSPLHF
DNA: TGCGCCAGCAGAGGTGAGGGGGATAATTCACCCCTCCACTTT

J: TRBJ2-3
V: TRBV20-1
size: many
D: -
CDR3: CSARTPSTDTQYF
DNA: TGCAGTGCTAGGACTCCTAGCACAGATACGCAGTATTTT

J: TRBJ2-5
V: TRBV6-6
size: many
D: TRBD2
CDR3: CASSNPREGLASETQYF
DNA: TGTGCCAGCAGCAACCCACGGGAGGGACTAGCTTCAGAGACCCAGTACTTC

J: TRBJ1-5
V: TRBV27
size: many
D: -
CDR3: CASSLSGSGNQPQHF
DNA: TGTGCCAGCAGTTTATCAGGATCGGGCAATCAGCCCCAGCATTTT

J: TRBJ1-2
V: TRBV9
size: many
D: TRBD1
CDR3: CASSSHDRVANYGYTF
DNA: TGTGCCAGCAGCTCACACGACAGGGTAGCTAACTATGGCTACACCTTC

J: TRBJ1-2
V: TRBV7-2
size: -
D: -
CDR3: CASRGAGYGYTF
DNA: TGTGCCAGCAGGGGGGCAGGCTATGGCTACACCTTC

J: TRBJ1-5
V: TRBV30
size: many
D: -
CDR3: CAWAGREYQPQHF
DNA: TGTGCCTGGGCCGGACGGGAATATCAGCCCCAGCATTTT

J: TRBJ1-2
V: TRBV7-8
size: many
D: -
CDR3: CASSLERARRDGYTF
DNA: TGTGCCAGCAGCCTCGAGAGGGCACGGAGGGATGGCTACACCTTC

J: TRBJ1-4
V: TRBV20-1
size: many
D: TRBD1
CDR3: CNRLQQGACEKLFF
DNA: TGCAACCGACTTCAACAGGGGGCTTGCGAAAAACTGTTTTTT

J: TRBJ1-1
V: TRBV30
size: -
D: -
CDR3: CAWSDRAWAEAFF
DNA: TGTGCCTGGAGTGACAGGGCGTGGGCTGAAGCTTTCTTT

J: TRBJ2-1
V: TRBV6-5
size: many
D: TRBD2
CDR3: CASSYRKFSGRFYNEQFF
DNA: TGTGCCAGCAGTTACCGTAAATTTAGCGGGAGATTCTACAATGAGCAGTTCTTC

J: TRBJ1-3
V: TRBV20-1
size: medium-sized
D: -
CDR3: CSARGSGLSGNTIYF
DNA: TGCAGTGCTAGAGGGTCGGGACTTTCAGGAAACACCATATATTTT

J: TRBJ2-5
V: TRBV5-1
size: -
D: TRBD1
CDR3: CASSALQGPQETQYF
DNA: TGCGCCAGCAGTGCATTACAGGGGCCCCAAGAGACCCAGTACTTC

J: TRBJ1-1
V: TRBV7-9
size: many
D: -
CDR3: CASSLVGRGQQNTEAFF
DNA: TGTGCCAGCAGCTTAGTAGGGCGGGGGCAGCAGAACACTGAAGCTTTCTTT

J: TRBJ2-3
V: TRBV19
size: -
D: -
CDR3: CASSIVGGHTDTQYF
DNA: TGTGCCAGTAGTATAGTGGGCGGACACACAGATACGCAGTATTTT

J: TRBJ2-1
V: TRBV10-3
size: many
D: -
CDR3: CAISESQGRNEQFF
DNA: TGTGCCATCAGTGAATCCCAGGGGCGGAATGAGCAGTTCTTC